Listed below are T cell receptor beta chains from one sample, sequenced in a study of blood T cell repertoires in COVID-19. The assay was immunoSEQ multiplex PCR, and TCRdb's table has in-frame clones only and misses some. Among about 130,000 clones listed, about 90% were seen once. Specimen: peripheral blood. These receptors were collected from a man aged 45-65 years with COVID-19, enrolled during active disease. Each CDR3 is given with its conserved first and last residue. The D gene is left open where the match is weak. Clone sizes are given selectively: once, few, many, or a class where the clone is expanded.

>TRBV5-1|TRBJ2-3|-|TRBD1
CASSARWGTGFADTQYF
TGCGCCAGCAGCGCCCGCTGGGGGACAGGGTTTGCAGATACGCAGTATTTT
>TRBV3-1/TRBV3-2|TRBJ2-2|-|TRBD2
CASSQAGTSGNTGELFF
TGTGCCAGCAGCCAAGCCGGGACTAGCGGGAACACCGGGGAGCTGTTTTTT
>TRBV25-1|TRBJ2-3|-|TRBD2
CASSEPGTSGMSAQYF
TGTGCCAGCAGTGAGCCTGGGACTAGCGGGATGTCTGCGCAGTATTTT
>TRBV3-1/TRBV3-2|TRBJ1-5|-|-
CASSLGQGNRPQHF
TGTGCCAGCAGCCTTGGGCAGGGGAACCGGCCCCAGCATTTT
>TRBV6-5|TRBJ2-7|-|TRBD2
CASIPSGTPHEQYF
TGTGCCAGCATACCTAGCGGGACCCCCCACGAGCAGTACTTC
>TRBV5-1|TRBJ2-1|-|-
CASSLFGAGSYNEQFF
TGCGCCAGCAGCTTGTTCGGCGCGGGCTCCTACAATGAGCAGTTCTTC
>TRBV7-2|TRBJ2-5|-|-
CASSLGSGPGETQYF
TGTGCCAGCAGCTTAGGCAGCGGGCCGGGGGAGACCCAGTACTTC
>TRBV18|TRBJ2-3|-|-
CASSDRGTDTQYF
TGTGCCAGCTCGGATCGGGGCACAGATACGCAGTATTTT
>TRBV2|TRBJ2-1|-|TRBD2
CASSEETPVPAWPAGGPWEQFF
TGTGCCAGCAGTGAGGAGACTCCTGTACCGGCTTGGCCAGCGGGAGGGCCTTGGGAGCAGTTCTTC
>TRBV19|TRBJ2-1|-|TRBD2
CASSPSGTYNEQFF
TGTGCCAGTAGTCCTAGCGGAACCTACAATGAGCAGTTCTTC
>TRBV6-5|TRBJ2-3|-|TRBD1
CASSLGQGHTDTQYF
TGTGCCAGCAGCCTTGGACAGGGGCACACAGATACGCAGTATTTT
>TRBV28|TRBJ2-4|-|TRBD2
CASSPYWGTSGIAKNIQYF
TGTGCCAGCAGTCCCTATTGGGGGACTAGCGGGATAGCCAAAAACATTCAGTACTTC
>TRBV27|TRBJ2-3|-|-
CASRDWGDTDTQYF
TGTGCCAGCAGAGACTGGGGAGACACAGATACGCAGTATTTT
>TRBV11-2|TRBJ2-1|-|TRBD2
CASSPAGVEQFF
TGTGCCAGCAGTCCAGCGGGAGTCGAGCAGTTCTTC
>TRBV18|TRBJ2-7|-|TRBD1
CASSPDRGSIHEQYF
TGTGCCAGCTCACCTGACAGGGGTTCGATCCACGAGCAGTACTTC
>TRBV9|TRBJ1-2|-|TRBD1
CASSAPGQGTYGYTF
TGTGCCAGCAGCGCCCCGGGACAGGGGACCTATGGCTACACCTTC
>TRBV20-1|TRBJ2-1|-|-
CSAASYNEQFF
TGCAGTGCTGCTAGCTACAATGAGCAGTTCTTC
>TRBV9|TRBJ2-6|once|-
CASSRAPQGSGANVLTF
TGTGCCAGCAGCCGGGCCCCACAGGGTTCTGGGGCCAACGTCCTGACTTTC
>TRBV19|TRBJ1-2|-|-
CASSNPLSDYGYTF
TGTGCCAGTTCTAACCCCCTCAGCGACTATGGCTACACCTTC
>TRBV28|TRBJ2-7|-|TRBD1
CASSDPGGRYEQYF
TGTGCCAGCTCCGATCCAGGGGGTCGCTACGAGCAGTACTTC
>TRBV25-1|TRBJ2-1|-|-
CASSDVGSGTDNEQFF
TGTGCCAGCAGTGATGTAGGTAGCGGAACCGACAATGAGCAGTTCTTC
>TRBV18|TRBJ2-3|-|TRBD2
CASSPRLAGAADTQYF
TGTGCCAGCTCACCAAGGCTAGCGGGAGCCGCAGATACGCAGTATTTT
>TRBV12-3/TRBV12-4|TRBJ2-7|-|-
CASNKTEPYEQYF
TGTGCCAGCAACAAGACAGAACCTTACGAGCAGTACTTC